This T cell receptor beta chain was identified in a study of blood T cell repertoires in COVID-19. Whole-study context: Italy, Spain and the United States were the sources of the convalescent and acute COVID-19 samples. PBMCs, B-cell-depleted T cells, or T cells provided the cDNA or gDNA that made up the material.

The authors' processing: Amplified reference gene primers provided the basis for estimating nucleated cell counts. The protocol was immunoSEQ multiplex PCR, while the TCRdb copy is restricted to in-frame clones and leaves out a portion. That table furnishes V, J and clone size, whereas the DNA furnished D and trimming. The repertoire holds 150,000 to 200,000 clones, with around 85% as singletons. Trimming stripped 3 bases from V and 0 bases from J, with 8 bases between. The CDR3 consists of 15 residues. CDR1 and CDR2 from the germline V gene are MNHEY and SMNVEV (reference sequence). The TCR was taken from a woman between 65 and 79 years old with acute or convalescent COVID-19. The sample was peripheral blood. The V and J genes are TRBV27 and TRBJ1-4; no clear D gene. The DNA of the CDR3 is TGTGCCAGCAGTTTGCGACTGGCAACTAATGAAAAACTGTTTTTT. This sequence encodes CASSLRLATNEKLFF.